This T cell receptor beta chain was observed in a study of CD8 T cells in ankylosing spondylitis. The sample holds a few counts of this clonotype. Its antigen is unidentified. Making use of molecular barcodes, quantitative 5'-RACE generated TCR beta libraries. MiXCR was run by TCRdb on the 5' RACE reads, yielding one entry per CDR3 protein. The table includes around 770,000 distinct CDR3 sequences, around a fifth detected once. Overall study findings and caveats: A TCR beta motif of eight highly homologous variants appeared characteristic of ankylosing spondylitis blood.

Source material: blood, either unsorted or a sorted T cell fraction (not recorded which). The clonotype originates from a male donor with ankylosing spondylitis.

The DNA for the CDR3 is TGCAGTGCTAGTTTAGGAGAAGAGACCCAGTACTTC. As protein: CSASLGEETQYF. The chain uses TRBV20-1 and TRBJ2-5; D gene unclear. The CDR3 has 12 residues. V lost 3 bases and J 3 bases, leaving 8 bases between the germline ends. Germline V gives CDR1 DFQATT, CDR2 SNEGSKA (reference sequence).